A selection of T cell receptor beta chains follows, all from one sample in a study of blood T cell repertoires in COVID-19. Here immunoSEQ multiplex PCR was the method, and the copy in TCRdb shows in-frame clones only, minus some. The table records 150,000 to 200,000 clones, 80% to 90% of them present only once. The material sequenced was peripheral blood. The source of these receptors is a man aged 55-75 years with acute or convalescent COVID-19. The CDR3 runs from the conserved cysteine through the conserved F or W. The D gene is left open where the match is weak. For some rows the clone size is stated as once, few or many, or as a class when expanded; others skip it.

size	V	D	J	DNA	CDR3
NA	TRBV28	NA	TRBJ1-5	TGTGCCAGCAGTTTATTGAGGGTGGGTGGTCAGCCCCAGCATTTT	CASSLLRVGGQPQHF
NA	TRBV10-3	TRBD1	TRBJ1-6	TGTGCCATCACAATGGACAGGGATTCACCCCTCCACTTT	CAITMDRDSPLHF
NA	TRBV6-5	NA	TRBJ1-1	TGTGCCAGCAGTTACAACGGGAACACTGAAGCTTTCTTT	CASSYNGNTEAFF
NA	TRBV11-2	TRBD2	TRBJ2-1	TGTGCCAGCAGTTTAATAGCGGGAAAAGGGAATGAGCAGTTCTTC	CASSLIAGKGNEQFF
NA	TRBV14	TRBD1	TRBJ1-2	TGTGCCAGCAGCCAAGGTCCAGGGACAGCGGGCGGGGGCTACACCTTC	CASSQGPGTAGGGYTF
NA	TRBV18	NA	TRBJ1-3	TGTGCCAGCTCCGGGAGTGCGGGAAACACCATATATTTT	CASSGSAGNTIYF
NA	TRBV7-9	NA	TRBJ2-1	TGTGCCAGCAGCCTAAACTCCTACAATGAGCAGTTCTTC	CASSLNSYNEQFF
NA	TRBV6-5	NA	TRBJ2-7	TGTGCCAGCGGACTGCGCGGGCACGAGCAGTACTTC	CASGLRGHEQYF
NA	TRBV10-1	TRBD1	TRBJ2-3	TGCGCCAGCAGTATGGACAGGGAGTTCCGACCAGATACGCAGTATTTT	CASSMDREFRPDTQYF
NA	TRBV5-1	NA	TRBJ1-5	TGCGCCAGCAGCTATACAGCGGGAGGGCCCCAGCATTTT	CASSYTAGGPQHF
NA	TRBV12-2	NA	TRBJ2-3	TGTGCAAGTCGCTTAGTTCAGGGGAAGGGAAGCACAGATACGCAGTATTTT	CASRLVQGKGSTDTQYF
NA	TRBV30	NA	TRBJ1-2	TGTGCCTGGAAAGGGGAGGGGGAGTCTTTAAACTATGGCTACACCTTC	CAWKGEGESLNYGYTF
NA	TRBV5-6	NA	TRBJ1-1	TGTGCCAGCAGCTTAAACAGGGATCTGGCTGAAGCTTTCTTT	CASSLNRDLAEAFF
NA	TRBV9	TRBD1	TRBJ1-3	TGTGCCAGCAGCCCCAGGACAGGGGGTCGAAACACCATATATTTT	CASSPRTGGRNTIYF
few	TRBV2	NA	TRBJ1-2	TGTGCCAGCAGTGAATTCTCGATGACAGCGGGAGAGGGCTACACCTTC	CASSEFSMTAGEGYTF
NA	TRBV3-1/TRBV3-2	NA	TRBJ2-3	TGTGCCAGCAGCCAAGGGGGGGGCGCTGCGCAGTATTTT	CASSQGGGAAQYF
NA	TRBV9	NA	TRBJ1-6	TGTGCCAGCAGCTACTCATATTCGGATTCACCCCTCCACTTT	CASSYSYSDSPLHF
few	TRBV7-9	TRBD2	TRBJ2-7	TGTGCCAGCTCGGGCACGGGACTAGCGGTTCCCTACGAGCAGTACTTC	CASSGTGLAVPYEQYF
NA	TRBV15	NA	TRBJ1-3	TGTGCCACCAGCAGAGATCTGAAGGGGAGGTCTGGAAACACCATATATTTT	CATSRDLKGRSGNTIYF
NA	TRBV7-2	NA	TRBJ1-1	TGTGCCAGCAGCTGGCAGTGGGGAGACACTGAAGCTTTCTTT	CASSWQWGDTEAFF
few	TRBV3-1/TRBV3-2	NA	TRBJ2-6	TGTGCCAGCAGCCAGGCGCTCGACTACCCTATCTTAACTTTC	CASSQALDYPILTF
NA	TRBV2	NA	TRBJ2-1	TGTGCCAGCAGTGGCTCGGGGGTCTACAATGAGCAGTTCTTC	CASSGSGVYNEQFF
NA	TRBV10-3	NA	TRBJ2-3	TGTGCCAATTCTGGCGGGGTAGGAGATACGCAGTATTTT	CANSGGVGDTQYF
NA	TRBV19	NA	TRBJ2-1	TGTGCCAGTAGTATTGGGAGTTGGGATGAGCAGTTCTTC	CASSIGSWDEQFF
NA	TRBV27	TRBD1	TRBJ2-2	TGTGCCAGCAGGCTGAGACAGGGGAGCACCGGGGAGCTGTTTTTT	CASRLRQGSTGELFF
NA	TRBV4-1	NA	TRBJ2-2	TGCGCCAGCAGCCAGCTGGGCGGGTTTTCCGGGGAGCTGTTTTTT	CASSQLGGFSGELFF
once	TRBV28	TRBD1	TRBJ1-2	TGTGCCAGCAGACGACAGGGGCCTGGCTACACCTTC	CASRRQGPGYTF
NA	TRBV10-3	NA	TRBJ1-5	TGTGCCATCAGTGAGTCGGGGGGGGACAGCAATCAGCCCCAGCATTTT	CAISESGGDSNQPQHF
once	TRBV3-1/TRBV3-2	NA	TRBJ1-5	TGTGCCAGCAGCCAAGATTACGCGCTCAATCAGCCCCAGCATTTT	CASSQDYALNQPQHF
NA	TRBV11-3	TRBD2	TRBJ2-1	TGTGCCAGCAGCTTAGCGGGAGGGTGGCAATACAATGAGCAGTTCTTC	CASSLAGGWQYNEQFF
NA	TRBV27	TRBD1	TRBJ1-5	TGTGCCAGCAGTTCTGGGACAGGGGGTCGGCCCCAGCATTTT	CASSSGTGGRPQHF
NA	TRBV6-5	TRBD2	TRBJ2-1	TGTGCCAGCAGACCGGGACTAGGAATATATGAGCAGTTCTTC	CASRPGLGIYEQFF
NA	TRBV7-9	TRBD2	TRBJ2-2	TGTGCCAGCAGACGTCCGGGACTAGCGCTTACCGGGGAGCTGTTTTTT	CASRRPGLALTGELFF
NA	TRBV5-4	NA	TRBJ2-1	TGTGCCAGCAGCCCCCGCGATAACAATGAGCAGTTCTTC	CASSPRDNNEQFF
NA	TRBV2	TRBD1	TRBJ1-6	TGTGCCAGCAGCTCCGGACAGGGCTATAATTCACCCCTCCACTTT	CASSSGQGYNSPLHF
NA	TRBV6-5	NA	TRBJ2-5	TGTGCCAGAAGGGTGGGACACGGTGGGGAGACCCAGTACTTC	CARRVGHGGETQYF
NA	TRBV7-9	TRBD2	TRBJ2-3	TGTGCCAGCAGCCCGACCGGCCGGCGGGAGATAACAGATACGCAGTATTTT	CASSPTGRREITDTQYF
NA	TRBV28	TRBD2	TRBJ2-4	TGTGCCAGCAGTCCCGGGACTAGCGTAAACATTCAGTACTTC	CASSPGTSVNIQYF
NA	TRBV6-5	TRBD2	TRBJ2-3	TGTGCCAGCAGTTACGGCGCGGGAGGCACAGATACGCAGTATTTT	CASSYGAGGTDTQYF
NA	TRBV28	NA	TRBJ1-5	TGTGCCAGCGGGGGGAGCAATCAGCCCCAGCATTTT	CASGGSNQPQHF